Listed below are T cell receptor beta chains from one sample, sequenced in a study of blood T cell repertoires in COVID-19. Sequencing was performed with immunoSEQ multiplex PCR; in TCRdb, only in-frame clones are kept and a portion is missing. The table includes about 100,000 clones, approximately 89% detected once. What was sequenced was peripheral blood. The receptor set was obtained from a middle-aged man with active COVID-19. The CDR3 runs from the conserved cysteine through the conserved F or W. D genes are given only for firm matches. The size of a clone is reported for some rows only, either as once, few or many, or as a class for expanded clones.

TGTGCCAGCAGCGACAGGACAGTGGCCAACACTGAAGCTTTCTTT CASSDRTVANTEAFF TRBJ1-1 . . TRBV11-2
TGTGCCAGCAGTCCGACAGGGGGTAACACCGGGGAGCTGTTTTTT CASSPTGGNTGELFF TRBJ2-2 TRBD1 . TRBV7-6
TGTGCCAGCAGCCCGACCGGGGGGGATGAAAAACTGTTTTTT CASSPTGGDEKLFF TRBJ1-4 . . TRBV9
TGTGCCATCAGTGAGGTCAGAAATGAAAAACTGTTTTTT CAISEVRNEKLFF TRBJ1-4 . . TRBV10-3
TGTGCCAGCAGCCAAGACCTGAACACCGGGGAGCTGTTTTTT CASSQDLNTGELFF TRBJ2-2 . . TRBV3-1/TRBV3-2
TGTGCCAGCGCGGGAATGGGGCCGAGCTCCTACAATGAGCAGTTCTTC CASAGMGPSSYNEQFF TRBJ2-1 . . TRBV7-2
TGTGCCAGTAGTCCCCGTTTGGGCAGGGGGCTTGACGAGCAGTACTTC CASSPRLGRGLDEQYF TRBJ2-7 TRBD1 . TRBV19
TGTGCCAGCAGCTTGGTAGTCTATGATCCGAATTCACCCCTCCACTTT CASSLVVYDPNSPLHF TRBJ1-6 . . TRBV5-8
TGTGCCAGCAGCGTACGAGGGCGGGGTAATGAAAAACTGTTTTTT CASSVRGRGNEKLFF TRBJ1-4 . . TRBV9
TGTGCCAGCAGACGGGAAATCCAGGAAAAACTGTTTTTT CASRREIQEKLFF TRBJ1-4 . once TRBV2
TGCAGTGCTAGTTTCCAGGGATTATCCTACGAGCAGTACTTC CSASFQGLSYEQYF TRBJ2-7 . . TRBV20-1